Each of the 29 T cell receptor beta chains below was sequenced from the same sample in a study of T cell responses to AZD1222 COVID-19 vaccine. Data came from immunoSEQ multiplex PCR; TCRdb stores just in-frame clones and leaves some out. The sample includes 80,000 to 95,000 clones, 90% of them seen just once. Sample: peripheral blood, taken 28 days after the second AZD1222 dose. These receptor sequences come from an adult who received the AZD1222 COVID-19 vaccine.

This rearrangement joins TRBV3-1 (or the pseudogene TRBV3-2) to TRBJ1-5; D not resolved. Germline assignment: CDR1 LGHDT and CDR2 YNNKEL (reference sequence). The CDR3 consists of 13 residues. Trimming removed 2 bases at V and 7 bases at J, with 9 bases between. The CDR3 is CASSQMVGQPQHF. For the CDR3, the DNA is TGTGCCAGCAGCCAAATGGTGGGGCAGCCCCAGCATTTT.

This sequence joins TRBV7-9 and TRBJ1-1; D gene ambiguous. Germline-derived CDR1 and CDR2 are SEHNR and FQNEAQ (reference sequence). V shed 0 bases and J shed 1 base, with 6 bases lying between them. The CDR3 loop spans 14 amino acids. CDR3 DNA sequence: TGTGCCAGCAGCTTAGCCCCGGGGAACACTGAAGCTTTCTTT. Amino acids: CASSLAPGNTEAFF.

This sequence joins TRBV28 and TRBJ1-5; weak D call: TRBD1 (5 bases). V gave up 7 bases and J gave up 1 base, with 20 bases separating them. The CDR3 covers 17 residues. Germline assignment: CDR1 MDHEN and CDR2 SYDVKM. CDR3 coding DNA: TGTGCCAGCACTCCGACGGGGGGGACCGAGAGCAATCAGCCCCAGCATTTT. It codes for CASTPTGGTESNQPQHF.

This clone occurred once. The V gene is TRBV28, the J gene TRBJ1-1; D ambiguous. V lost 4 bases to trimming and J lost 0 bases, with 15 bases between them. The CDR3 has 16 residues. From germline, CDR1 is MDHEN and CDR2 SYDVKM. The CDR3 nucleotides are TGTGCCAGCAGTTCCCTGGGTAAGGGCGTGAACACTGAAGCTTTCTTT. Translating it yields CASSSLGKGVNTEAFF.

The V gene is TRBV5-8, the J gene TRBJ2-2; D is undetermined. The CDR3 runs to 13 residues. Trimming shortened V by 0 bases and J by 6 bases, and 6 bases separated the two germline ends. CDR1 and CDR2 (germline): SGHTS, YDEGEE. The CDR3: CASSLAWAGELFF. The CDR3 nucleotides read TGTGCCAGCAGCTTGGCCTGGGCCGGGGAGCTGTTTTTT.

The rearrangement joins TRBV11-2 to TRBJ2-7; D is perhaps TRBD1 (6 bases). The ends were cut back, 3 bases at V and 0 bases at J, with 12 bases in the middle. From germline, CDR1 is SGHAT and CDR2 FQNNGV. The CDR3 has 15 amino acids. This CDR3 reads CASSFSQGHSYEQYF. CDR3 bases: TGTGCCAGCAGCTTTTCGCAGGGGCACTCCTACGAGCAGTACTTC. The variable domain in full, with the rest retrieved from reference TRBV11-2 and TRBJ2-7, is EAGVAQSPRYKIIEKRQSVAFWCNPISGHATLYWYQQILGQGPKLLIQFQNNGVVDDSQLPKDRFSAERLKGVDSTLKIQPAKLEDSAVYLCASSFSQGHSYEQYFGPGTRLTVT.

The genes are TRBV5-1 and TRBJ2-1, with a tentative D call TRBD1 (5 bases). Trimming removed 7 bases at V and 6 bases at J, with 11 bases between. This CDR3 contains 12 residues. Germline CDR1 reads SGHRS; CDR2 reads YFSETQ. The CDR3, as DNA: TGCGCCAGCGGAAATAGGGGCAATGAGCAGTTCTTC. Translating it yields CASGNRGNEQFF.

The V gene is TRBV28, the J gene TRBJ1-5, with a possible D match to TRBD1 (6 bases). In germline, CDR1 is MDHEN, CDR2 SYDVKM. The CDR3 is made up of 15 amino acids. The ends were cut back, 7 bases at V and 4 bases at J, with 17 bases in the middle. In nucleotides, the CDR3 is TGTGCCAGCAAGGGGGGAACAGGGACGAATCAGCCCCAGCATTTT. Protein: CASKGGTGTNQPQHF.

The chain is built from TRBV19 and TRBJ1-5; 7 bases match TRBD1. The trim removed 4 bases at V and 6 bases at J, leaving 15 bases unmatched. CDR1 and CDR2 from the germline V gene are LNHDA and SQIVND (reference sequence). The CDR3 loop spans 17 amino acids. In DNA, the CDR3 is TGTGCCAGTAGTAAGAGACAGGGAAAAGGATCGGGTCAGCCCCAGCATTTT. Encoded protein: CASSKRQGKGSGQPQHF.

The CDR3 is CASSLQYRQETQYF. The DNA of the CDR3 is TGTGCCAGCAGCTTACAGTACCGCCAAGAGACCCAGTACTTC. V gene TRBV7-2 combines with J gene TRBJ2-5, with D unresolved. The CDR3 consists of 14 residues. Trimming shortened V by 2 bases and J by 1 base, and 8 bases separated the two germline ends. CDR1 is SGHTA, CDR2 FQGNSA, per germline.

CDR3 in amino acids: CASSGSIAGEQYF. The DNA of the CDR3 is TGTGCCAGCAGTGGGTCGATAGCGGGGGAGCAGTACTTC. The V gene is TRBV2, the J gene TRBJ2-7, with TRBD2 matching over 8 bases. V was clipped by 4 bases and J by 7 bases; unmatched bases: 6. The CDR3 contains 13 residues. CDR1 is SNHLY and CDR2 is FYNNEI in the germline V gene.

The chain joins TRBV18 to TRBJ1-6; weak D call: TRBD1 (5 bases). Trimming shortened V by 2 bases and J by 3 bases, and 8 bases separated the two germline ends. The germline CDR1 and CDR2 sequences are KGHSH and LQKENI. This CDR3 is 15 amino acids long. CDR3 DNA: TGTGCCAGCTCACCAGGGGGTGACTATAATTCACCCCTCCACTTT. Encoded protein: CASSPGGDYNSPLHF.

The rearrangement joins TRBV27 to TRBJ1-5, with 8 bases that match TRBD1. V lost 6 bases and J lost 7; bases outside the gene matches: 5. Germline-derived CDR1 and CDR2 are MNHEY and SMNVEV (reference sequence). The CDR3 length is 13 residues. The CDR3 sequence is CASRSQGGQPQHF. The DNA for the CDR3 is TGTGCCAGCAGGTCACAGGGGGGACAGCCCCAGCATTTT.

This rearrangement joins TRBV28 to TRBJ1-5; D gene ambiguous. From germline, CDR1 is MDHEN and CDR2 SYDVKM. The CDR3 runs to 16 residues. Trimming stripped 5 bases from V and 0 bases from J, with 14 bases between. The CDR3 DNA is TGTGCCAGCAGTCCCCGGACTCAAATTAGCAATCAGCCCCAGCATTTT. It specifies CASSPRTQISNQPQHF.

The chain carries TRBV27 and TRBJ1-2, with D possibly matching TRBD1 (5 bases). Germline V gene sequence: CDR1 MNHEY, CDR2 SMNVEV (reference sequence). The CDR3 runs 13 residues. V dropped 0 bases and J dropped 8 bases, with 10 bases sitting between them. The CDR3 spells CASSLSGARGYTF. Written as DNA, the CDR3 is TGTGCCAGCAGTTTATCCGGGGCGCGGGGCTACACCTTC.

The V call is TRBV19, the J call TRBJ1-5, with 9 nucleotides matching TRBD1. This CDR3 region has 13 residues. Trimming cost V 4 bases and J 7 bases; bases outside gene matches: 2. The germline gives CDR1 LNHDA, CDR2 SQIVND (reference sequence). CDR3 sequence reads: CASSRQGEQPQHF. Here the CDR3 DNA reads TGTGCCAGTAGTAGACAGGGGGAACAGCCCCAGCATTTT.

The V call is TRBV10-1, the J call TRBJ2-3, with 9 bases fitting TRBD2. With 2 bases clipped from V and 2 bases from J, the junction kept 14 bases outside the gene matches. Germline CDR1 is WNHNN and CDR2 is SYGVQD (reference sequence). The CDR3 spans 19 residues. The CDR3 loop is CASSEGSGGPQPDTDTQYF. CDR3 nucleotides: TGCGCCAGCAGTGAGGGAAGCGGGGGGCCACAACCAGACACAGATACGCAGTATTTT.

The CDR3 DNA sequence: TGTGCCAGCAGCCCCAGACGGGACTATAATTCACCCCTCCACTTT. Its translation is CASSPRRDYNSPLHF. The chain carries TRBV7-2 and TRBJ1-6; D remains ambiguous. Germline assignment: CDR1 SGHTA and CDR2 FQGNSA. This CDR3 comprises 15 residues. V dropped 5 bases and J dropped 3 bases, with 11 bases sitting between them. The full variable domain, in which reference TRBV7-2 and TRBJ1-6 provide the parts outside the CDR3, is GAGVSQSPSNKVTEKGKDVELRCDPISGHTALYWYRQSLGQGLEFLIYFQGNSAPDKSGLPSDRFSAERTGGSVSTLTIQRTQQEDSAVYLCASSPRRDYNSPLHFGNGTRLTVT.

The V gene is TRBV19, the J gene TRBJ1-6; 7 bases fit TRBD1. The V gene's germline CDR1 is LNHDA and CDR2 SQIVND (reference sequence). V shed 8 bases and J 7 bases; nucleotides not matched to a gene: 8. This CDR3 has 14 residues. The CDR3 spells CASADRAGNSPLHF. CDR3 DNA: TGTGCCAGTGCAGACAGGGCGGGGAATTCACCCCTCCACTTT.

The CDR3 reads CASSSAGYEQYF. The CDR3 DNA reads as TGCGCCAGCAGTTCCGCCGGTTACGAGCAGTACTTC. The chain recombines TRBV5-1 with TRBJ2-7; D is unclear. Germline V CDR1 and CDR2: SGHRS, YFSETQ. This CDR3 spans 12 amino acids. Trimming stripped 5 bases from V and 4 bases from J, with 10 bases between. The variable domain in full, with the rest retrieved from reference TRBV5-1 and TRBJ2-7, is KAGVTQTPRYLIKTRGQQVTLSCSPISGHRSVSWYQQTPGQGLQFLFEYFSETQRNKGNFPGRFSGRQFSNSRSEMNVSTLELGDSALYLCASSSAGYEQYFGPGTRLTVT.

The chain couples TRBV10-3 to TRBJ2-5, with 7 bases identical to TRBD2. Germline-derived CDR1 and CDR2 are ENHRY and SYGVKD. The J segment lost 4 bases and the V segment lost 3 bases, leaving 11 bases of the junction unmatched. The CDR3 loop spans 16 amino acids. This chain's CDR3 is CAISDRVSGDGETQYF. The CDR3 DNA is TGTGCCATCAGTGATAGGGTCAGCGGGGATGGAGAGACCCAGTACTTC.

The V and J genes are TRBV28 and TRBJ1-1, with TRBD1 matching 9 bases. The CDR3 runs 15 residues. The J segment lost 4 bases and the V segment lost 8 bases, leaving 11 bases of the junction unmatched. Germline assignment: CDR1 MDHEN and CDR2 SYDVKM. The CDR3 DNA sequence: TGTGCCAGCCCTCAACGACTGACAGGGGGCACTGAAGCTTTCTTT. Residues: CASPQRLTGGTEAFF.

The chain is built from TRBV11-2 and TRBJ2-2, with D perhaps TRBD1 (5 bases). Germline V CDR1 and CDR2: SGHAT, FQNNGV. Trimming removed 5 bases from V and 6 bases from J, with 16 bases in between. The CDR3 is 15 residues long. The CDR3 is CASSPVRTSAGELFF. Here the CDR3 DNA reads TGTGCCAGCAGCCCCGTCAGGACATCCGCCGGGGAGCTGTTTTTT. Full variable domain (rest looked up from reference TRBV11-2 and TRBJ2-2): EAGVAQSPRYKIIEKRQSVAFWCNPISGHATLYWYQQILGQGPKLLIQFQNNGVVDDSQLPKDRFSAERLKGVDSTLKIQPAKLEDSAVYLCASSPVRTSAGELFFGEGSRLTVL.

The CDR3, as DNA: TGCGCCAGCAGCCAAGGACAGGGGGCTGATGGAAACACCATATATTTT. Translation: CASSQGQGADGNTIYF. V gene TRBV4-1 combines with J gene TRBJ1-3; 10 positions match TRBD1. After removal of 1 base from V and 3 bases from J, the junction contained 3 bases not matched to a gene. Germline lookup yields CDR1 MGHRA and CDR2 YSYEKL. The CDR3 has 16 residues.

The CDR3 DNA reads TGCGCCAGCAGTGAGACACATAGCAATCAGCCCCAGCATTTT. This encodes CASSETHSNQPQHF. This chain uses TRBV10-2 with TRBJ1-5; D is unclear. The CDR3 extends over 14 amino acids. The V gene lost 2 bases and the J gene lost 0 bases, with 5 bases spanning the gap. Germline values: CDR1 WSHSY, CDR2 SAAADI.

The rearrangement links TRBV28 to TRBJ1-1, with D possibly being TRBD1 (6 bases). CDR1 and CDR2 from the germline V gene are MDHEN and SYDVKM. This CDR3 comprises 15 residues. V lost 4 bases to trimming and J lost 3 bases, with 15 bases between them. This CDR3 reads CASSSPRGGDTEAFF. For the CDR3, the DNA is TGTGCCAGCAGTTCTCCCAGGGGAGGTGACACTGAAGCTTTCTTT.

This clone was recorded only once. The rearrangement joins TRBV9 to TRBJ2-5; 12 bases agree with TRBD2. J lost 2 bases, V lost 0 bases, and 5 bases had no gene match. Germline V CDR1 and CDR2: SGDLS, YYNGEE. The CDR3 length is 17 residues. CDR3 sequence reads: CASSVGGTSGPQETQYF. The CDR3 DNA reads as TGTGCCAGCAGCGTAGGGGGGACTAGCGGGCCGCAAGAGACCCAGTACTTC.

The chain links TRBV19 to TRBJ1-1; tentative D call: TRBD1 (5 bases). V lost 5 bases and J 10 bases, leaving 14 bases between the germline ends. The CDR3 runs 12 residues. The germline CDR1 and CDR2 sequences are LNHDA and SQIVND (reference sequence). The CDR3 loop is CASSVGTGRAFF. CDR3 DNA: TGTGCCAGTAGTGTAGGGACGGGTCGAGCTTTCTTT.

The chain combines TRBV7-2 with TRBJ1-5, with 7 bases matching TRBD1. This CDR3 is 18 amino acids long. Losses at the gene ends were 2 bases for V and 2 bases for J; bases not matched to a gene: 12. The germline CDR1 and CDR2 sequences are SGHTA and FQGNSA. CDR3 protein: CASSLRGEGAEGNQPQHF. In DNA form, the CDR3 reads TGTGCCAGCAGCTTAAGGGGAGAGGGGGCCGAGGGCAATCAGCCCCAGCATTTT.